Listed here is a single TCR beta chain. The target antigen is unknown. This record comes from a study of shared clonotypes between healthy human individuals. Turning to the study itself: There were three CD4 naive, three CD4 memory, two CD8 naive and one CD8 memory plates per donor.

V lost 10 bases to trimming and J lost 0 bases, with 15 bases between them. The CDR3 loop spans 15 amino acids. Germline loops: CDR1 MDHEN, CDR2 SYDVKM. The assay was immunoSEQ multiplex PCR, and TCRdb's table has in-frame clones only and misses some. The data show 1.5 million to 1.9 million clones, approximately 98% seen once. The study's findings and limits: With few donors, the genetic and exposure-history diversity represented was limited.

The source is a man aged 30-40 years in good health. The sequenced material came from naive CD4+ T cells sorted from blood. Subset: CD45RA+ positively selected. The V gene is TRBV28, the J gene TRBJ2-2; no definite D call. The CDR3 here is CATYPTDANTGELFF. Here the CDR3 DNA reads TGTGCCACCTACCCGACGGACGCGAACACCGGGGAGCTGTTTTTT.